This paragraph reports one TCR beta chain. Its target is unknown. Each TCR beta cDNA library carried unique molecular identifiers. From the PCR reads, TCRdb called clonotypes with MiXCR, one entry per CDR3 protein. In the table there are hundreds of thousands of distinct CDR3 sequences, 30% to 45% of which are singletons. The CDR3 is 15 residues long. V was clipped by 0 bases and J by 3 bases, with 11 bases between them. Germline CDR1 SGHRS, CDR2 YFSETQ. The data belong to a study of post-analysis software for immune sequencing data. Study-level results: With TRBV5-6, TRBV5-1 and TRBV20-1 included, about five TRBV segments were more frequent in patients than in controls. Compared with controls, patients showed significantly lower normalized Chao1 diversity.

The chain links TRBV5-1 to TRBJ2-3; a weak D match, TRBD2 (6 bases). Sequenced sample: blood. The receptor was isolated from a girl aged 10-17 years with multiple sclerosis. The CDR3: CASSLATAGTDTQYF. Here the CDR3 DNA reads TGCGCCAGCAGCTTGGCGACGGCGGGGACAGATACGCAGTATTTT.